This TCR beta chain was observed in a study of tumor-infiltrating lymphocytes in primary liver carcinoma. Study-wide results and caveats: Against blood, tumors held a significantly higher top-250-clone fraction (p = 0.039). Roughly 8-25% of top clones, and no more, occurred in all five tumor regions.

This CDR3 is 15 amino acids long. This clonotype was observed once. Antigen specificity is unknown. With a constant-region primer, TCR beta cDNA was made from roughly 500 ng of total RNA. For TCR beta, libraries were produced by three nested multiplex PCR rounds using slightly modified ARM-PCR. The first two PCR rounds used TRBV1-TRBV30 forward primers with a C-beta reverse primer, 9 to 11 cycles each. TCRdb re-analysed the multiplex PCR reads in MiXCR, keeping a single row per CDR3 protein. This table holds fewer than 200,000 distinct CDR3 sequences, just under 85% found once. Between roughly 20 and 30 mg of unsorted bulk tissue served as the source from which RNA and DNA were co-extracted. Chronic HBV infection, which was untreated, was present in the patients. Each individual tumor supplied samples from five separate regions.

Source material: tumor tissue from primary liver carcinoma. The source of this sequence is a man in his forties or fifties with primary liver carcinoma and hepatitis B virus infection. The rearrangement links TRBV21-1 to TRBJ1-5. TRBV21-1 is given as a pseudogene. CDR3 amino acids: CDSTRVGTAYQPQHF. Written as DNA, the CDR3 is TGTGACAGTACCCGAGTGGGGACGGCGTATCAGCCCCAGCATTTT.